This is a list of T cell receptor beta chains from one sample in a study of shared clonotypes between healthy human individuals. Here immunoSEQ multiplex PCR was the method, and the copy in TCRdb shows in-frame clones only, minus some. The sample lists 2 million to 2.5 million clones, roughly 90% occurring once. The specimen sequenced was naive CD4+ T cells from PBMCs. Receptor source: a man aged 18 to 29 in good health. Some clones in this sample may be carry-over from other donors' samples. Each CDR3 is given with its conserved first and last residue. A D gene is named only where the DNA matches it firmly. Part of the rows lack a size; the others show once, few, many or a class for expanded clones.

J: TRBJ2-3
size: once
D: -
V: TRBV18
DNA: TGTGCCAGCTCACCCCTCGCTGATACGCAGTATTTT
CDR3: CASSPLADTQYF

J: TRBJ2-5
size: -
D: TRBD1
V: TRBV5-1
DNA: TGCGCCAGCAGGGACAGGGTCAGCGGGGAGACCCAGTACTTC
CDR3: CASRDRVSGETQYF

J: TRBJ2-5
size: -
D: -
V: TRBV7-3
DNA: TGTGCCAGCAGCTTAGTTGGGAGAGAGACCCAGTACTTC
CDR3: CASSLVGRETQYF

J: TRBJ1-2
size: -
D: -
V: TRBV28
DNA: TGTGCCAGCATTACATTCGGGGGCTCTAACTATGGCTACACCTTC
CDR3: CASITFGGSNYGYTF

J: TRBJ2-1
size: -
D: -
V: TRBV11-2
DNA: TGTGCCAGCAGCTCGCCCCGGTCGATCAAACAGTTCTTC
CDR3: CASSSPRSIKQFF

J: TRBJ2-1
size: -
D: -
V: TRBV28
DNA: TGTGCCAGCAGCTTAAGGGGGTACAATGAGCAGTTCTTC
CDR3: CASSLRGYNEQFF

J: TRBJ1-1
size: few
D: -
V: TRBV2
DNA: TGTGCCAGACCTAGGCAGAACACTGAAGCTTTCTTT
CDR3: CARPRQNTEAFF

J: TRBJ2-7
size: -
D: TRBD2
V: TRBV11-2
DNA: TGTGCCAGCAGCCACCGGGGGGAACGGGAGGGCCGCCACGAGCAGTACTTC
CDR3: CASSHRGEREGRHEQYF

J: TRBJ2-7
size: -
D: -
V: TRBV6-5
DNA: TGTGCCAGCAGTTACGCGCCCGGGAACGAGCAGTACTTC
CDR3: CASSYAPGNEQYF

J: TRBJ2-6
size: -
D: -
V: TRBV7-8
DNA: TGTGCCAGCAGCGCCTCAGGGTTCTCTGGGGCCAACGTCCTGACTTTC
CDR3: CASSASGFSGANVLTF

J: TRBJ2-5
size: -
D: -
V: TRBV7-3
DNA: TGTGCCAGCAGCCCCAACAGGGCCCAAGAGACCCAGTACTTC
CDR3: CASSPNRAQETQYF

J: TRBJ2-6
size: -
D: -
V: TRBV5-3
DNA: TGTGCCCCAGGACGCTCCTCTGGGGCCAACGTCCTGACTTTC
CDR3: CAPGRSSGANVLTF

J: TRBJ1-3
size: -
D: TRBD1
V: TRBV5-6
DNA: TGTGCCAGCAGCTCGGGACAGGGAAACACCATATATTTT
CDR3: CASSSGQGNTIYF

J: TRBJ1-5
size: -
D: TRBD1
V: TRBV28
DNA: TGTGCCAGCAGTAGAACCGGGACAGGGGGCCGCAATCAGCCCCAGCATTTT
CDR3: CASSRTGTGGRNQPQHF

J: TRBJ1-2
size: -
D: -
V: TRBV30
DNA: TGTGCCTGGAGTGTATCGCGGGACTCGGGCTACACCTTC
CDR3: CAWSVSRDSGYTF

J: TRBJ2-7
size: few
D: TRBD1
V: TRBV2
DNA: TGTGCCAGCAGTGTACAGGGGGGTTTCTACGAGCAGTACTTC
CDR3: CASSVQGGFYEQYF

J: TRBJ1-5
size: -
D: -
V: TRBV28
DNA: TGTGCCAGCAGTGCGGGACTAACTCCCTTACCCCAGCATTTT
CDR3: CASSAGLTPLPQHF

J: TRBJ1-1
size: -
D: -
V: TRBV14
DNA: TGTGCCAGCAGCCAAAGCCTCAACACTGAAGCTTTCTTT
CDR3: CASSQSLNTEAFF

J: TRBJ2-2
size: -
D: -
V: TRBV11-3
DNA: TGTGCCAGCAGCTTAGACGGGGACACCGGGGAGCTGTTTTTT
CDR3: CASSLDGDTGELFF

J: TRBJ1-1
size: -
D: -
V: TRBV6-1
DNA: TGTGCCAGCAGGTCCGGGGGGGTAATAGCTGAAGCTTTCTTT
CDR3: CASRSGGVIAEAFF

J: TRBJ2-5
size: -
D: -
V: TRBV21-1
DNA: TGTGCCAGCAGCCCCCGGACTGGGACGGAGACCCAGTACTTC
CDR3: CASSPRTGTETQYF

J: TRBJ1-1
size: -
D: -
V: TRBV7-3
DNA: TGTGCCAGCAGCTTAACCACGAACACTGAAGCTTTCTTT
CDR3: CASSLTTNTEAFF

J: TRBJ2-2
size: -
D: TRBD2
V: TRBV9
DNA: TGTGCCAGCAGCGGGGGACTAGCGGGACTTGGGGCCGGGGAGCTGTTTTTT
CDR3: CASSGGLAGLGAGELFF

J: TRBJ2-5
size: -
D: -
V: TRBV19
DNA: TGTGCCAGTAGTATAGACGTCACTAGAGAGACCCAGTACTTC
CDR3: CASSIDVTRETQYF

J: TRBJ1-1
size: -
D: TRBD1
V: TRBV7-2
DNA: TGTGCCAGCAGCTTCTACAGGGGCACTGAAGCTTTCTTT
CDR3: CASSFYRGTEAFF

J: TRBJ2-1
size: -
D: -
V: TRBV29-1
DNA: TGCAGCGTTGAAAGCCCCCGTTCTAGGGATGAGCAGTTCTTC
CDR3: CSVESPRSRDEQFF

J: TRBJ2-5
size: -
D: -
V: TRBV27
DNA: TGTGCCAGCAGTTTATTATCAGCGGACGTCAAATCCGAACCCCAGTACTTC
CDR3: CASSLLSADVKSEPQYF

J: TRBJ1-5
size: -
D: -
V: TRBV28
DNA: TGTGCCAAAGCGACAGGCAGGGATGGAAGCTGGTCAGACGCCATTGGCAATCAGCCCCAGCATTTT
CDR3: CAKATGRDGSWSDAIGNQPQHF

J: TRBJ2-1
size: -
D: -
V: TRBV7-9
DNA: TGTGCCAGCAGCCCCCCGATGTATGAGCAGTTCTTC
CDR3: CASSPPMYEQFF

J: TRBJ2-2
size: -
D: TRBD2
V: TRBV7-2
DNA: TGTGCCAGCAGCCCCCGGGGGATCGGGAGGGTCGGGGAGCTGTTTTTT
CDR3: CASSPRGIGRVGELFF

J: TRBJ1-1
size: -
D: TRBD1
V: TRBV11-2
DNA: TGTGCCAGCACCAAATCCGGGACAGGGGGATGGTTGGGAGCTTTCTTT
CDR3: CASTKSGTGGWLGAFF

J: TRBJ2-7
size: -
D: TRBD1
V: TRBV11-2
DNA: TGTGCCAGCAGCCCTCTCATGACAGGGAACCACGAGCAGTACTTC
CDR3: CASSPLMTGNHEQYF

J: TRBJ1-5
size: -
D: -
V: TRBV10-1
DNA: TGCGCCAGCAGTGAACCGGAGGGGCCCCAGCATTTT
CDR3: CASSEPEGPQHF

J: TRBJ1-1
size: once
D: -
V: TRBV5-6
DNA: TGTGCCAGCAGCTCAGATCGGTGGGGCGCCGGGGGCACTGAAGCTTTCTTT
CDR3: CASSSDRWGAGGTEAFF

J: TRBJ2-3
size: -
D: -
V: TRBV4-1
DNA: TGCGCCAGCAGTCAGGAGTGGGGAGCAGATACGCAGTATTTT
CDR3: CASSQEWGADTQYF

J: TRBJ1-3
size: -
D: TRBD1
V: TRBV29-1
DNA: TGCAGCGTTGTGGGACAGTTCTCTGGAAACACCATATATTTT
CDR3: CSVVGQFSGNTIYF

J: TRBJ2-3
size: -
D: -
V: TRBV30
DNA: TGTGCCTGGAGTATAGGGACTAGCACAGATACGCAGTATTTT
CDR3: CAWSIGTSTDTQYF

J: TRBJ2-7
size: -
D: -
V: TRBV25-1
DNA: TGTGCCAGCAGTGACTCAGGGAAAACCTACGAGCAGTACTTC
CDR3: CASSDSGKTYEQYF

J: TRBJ2-5
size: -
D: -
V: TRBV2
DNA: TGTGCCAGCAGGCCAGGGTGGGGACGGCAAGAGACCCAGTACTTC
CDR3: CASRPGWGRQETQYF

J: TRBJ2-2
size: once
D: -
V: TRBV28
DNA: TGTGCCAGCAGTTTTCGGATGGCGGACACCGGGGAGCTGTTTTTT
CDR3: CASSFRMADTGELFF

J: TRBJ2-7
size: -
D: -
V: TRBV30
DNA: TGTGCCTGGAGTTACAAAGAAACGGTCGACAGAGACTACGAGCAGTACTTC
CDR3: CAWSYKETVDRDYEQYF

J: TRBJ2-1
size: -
D: TRBD2
V: TRBV7-6
DNA: TGTGCCAGCAGCTTAATAGCCGGATCAGCGGGAGAGGCCTACAATGAGCAGTTCTTC
CDR3: CASSLIAGSAGEAYNEQFF

J: TRBJ2-3
size: -
D: TRBD2
V: TRBV11-2
DNA: TGTGCCAGCAGCGTGACTAGCGGGGAAATTGCAGATACGCAGTATTTT
CDR3: CASSVTSGEIADTQYF

J: TRBJ2-5
size: -
D: -
V: TRBV7-3
DNA: TGTGCCAGCGGACAGGGAGGGGAGACCCAGTACTTC
CDR3: CASGQGGETQYF

J: TRBJ1-4
size: -
D: TRBD1
V: TRBV6-5
DNA: TGTGCCAGCAGGTCCGGGACAGGGGGGGAAAAACTGTTTTTT
CDR3: CASRSGTGGEKLFF

J: TRBJ1-5
size: -
D: -
V: TRBV4-3
DNA: TGCGCCAGCAGCCAAGAGTACGGGCTGAGCAATCAGCCCCAGCATTTT
CDR3: CASSQEYGLSNQPQHF

J: TRBJ2-7
size: -
D: -
V: TRBV15
DNA: TGTGCCACCAGCAGACCTGGCGCCGAATCCAACGAGCAGTACTTC
CDR3: CATSRPGAESNEQYF

J: TRBJ2-7
size: -
D: TRBD2
V: TRBV28
DNA: TGTGCCAGCAGTTTGTCTAGCGGGACCCTCTACGAGCAGTACTTC
CDR3: CASSLSSGTLYEQYF

J: TRBJ2-5
size: once
D: -
V: TRBV14
DNA: TGTGCCAGCAGCTATGGGACAACGAGCGTTCTGATAGAGACCCAGTACTTC
CDR3: CASSYGTTSVLIETQYF